Following are 30 T cell receptor beta chains from one sample sequenced in a study of STAT5B mutations in CD4+ large granular lymphocyte leukemia. Profiling relied on immunoSEQ multiplex PCR, and the TCRdb table lists in-frame clones only, not all of them. The data hold about 48,000 clones, with 60% to 75% observed a single time. The sequencing sample was made of CD4+ T cells from blood buffy coats. The origin of the receptors is a human donor in good health.

V is TRBV6-6 and J is TRBJ2-5; D not certain. Trimming removed 7 bases from V and 5 bases from J, with 17 bases in between. Per the germline V gene, CDR1 is MNHNY and CDR2 is SVGAGI (reference sequence). The CDR3 extends over 14 amino acids. Written as DNA, the CDR3 is TGTGCCAGCACCTTTCTAGGCTCTGGGGAGACCCAGTACTTC. It specifies CASTFLGSGETQYF.

The CDR3 loop is CASRKQGSTGELFF. CDR3 bases: TGTGCCAGCAGGAAACAGGGTAGCACCGGGGAGCTGTTTTTT. The J gene is TRBJ2-2, the V gene TRBV27, with D possibly TRBD1 on 6 matching bases. The CDR3 consists of 14 residues. With 6 bases removed from V and 4 bases from J, the gap between germline ends came to 12 bases. The germline gives CDR1 MNHEY, CDR2 SMNVEV (reference sequence).

The gene calls are TRBV19 and TRBJ2-7, with D possibly being TRBD1 (5 bases). CDR1 LNHDA and CDR2 SQIVND come from the germline V gene (reference sequence). V lost 1 base to trimming and J lost 3 bases, with 10 bases between them. This CDR3 has 14 residues. In DNA, the CDR3 is TGTGCCAGTAGTATAGGGGCAGGGCGCTACGAGCAGTACTTC. Amino acid sequence: CASSIGAGRYEQYF.

The chain combines TRBV6-5 with TRBJ2-3; D remains ambiguous. V shed 5 bases and J shed 1 base, with 13 bases lying between them. Germline CDR1 reads MNHEY; CDR2 reads SVGAGI. The CDR3 has 15 residues. The CDR3 DNA sequence: TGTGCCAGCAGTCCGTATGAGTCTGGCACAGATACGCAGTATTTT. It encodes CASSPYESGTDTQYF.

This clone was seen a handful of times. This rearrangement joins TRBV9 to TRBJ2-7; 9 bases are a match to TRBD1. There are 12 residues in the CDR3. The germline V gene encodes CDR1 SGDLS and CDR2 YYNGEE. Unmatched junction bases numbered 0, after V lost 3 bases and J lost 5 bases. CDR3 nucleotide sequence: TGTGCCAGCAGCGGACAGGGGGACGAGCAGTACTTC. Protein product: CASSGQGDEQYF.

This clone was counted only a few times. The CDR3 is CATQVLAGVGSPLHF. In nucleotides, the CDR3 is TGTGCCACCCAAGTGCTGGCAGGGGTAGGTTCACCCCTCCACTTT. V usage is TRBV6-1 and J usage is TRBJ1-6, with D tentatively TRBD1 (6 bases). Germline-derived CDR1 and CDR2 are MNHNS and SASEGT. The V end lost 10 bases, the J end lost 9 bases, and 22 bases lay between the germline ends. This CDR3 has 15 residues.

The rearrangement uses TRBV14 and TRBJ2-3; 8 bases agree with TRBD2. Germline V gene data show CDR1 as SGHDN and CDR2 as FVKESK. Germline trimming cut 1 base from V and 2 bases from J; bases unmatched to any gene: 14. The CDR3 totals 19 residues. The CDR3 loop reads CASSQAAAYGGATTDTQYF. CDR3 nucleotides: TGTGCCAGCAGCCAAGCCGCCGCTTACGGGGGGGCCACCACAGATACGCAGTATTTT.

This chain links TRBV9 with TRBJ1-4; possibly TRBD1 for D (5 bases). Trimming stripped 7 bases from V and 0 bases from J, with 10 bases between. This CDR3 has 14 residues. The germline gives CDR1 SGDLS, CDR2 YYNGEE. The CDR3: CASAGGTTNEKLFF. The CDR3 region has the DNA TGTGCCAGCGCGGGGGGTACAACTAATGAAAAACTGTTTTTT.

The J gene is TRBJ1-6, the V gene TRBV27; a weak D match, TRBD1 (6 bases). Trimming left V 4 bases short and J 7 bases short, with 14 bases between. Germline V gene sequence: CDR1 MNHEY, CDR2 SMNVEV (reference sequence). The CDR3 is 15 amino acids. CDR3 DNA sequence: TGTGCCAGCAGTTCCCCGGGGGGCACGAATTCACCCCTCCACTTT. Translating it yields CASSSPGGTNSPLHF.

Only a few counts were recorded for this clone. The chain employs TRBV5-4 and TRBJ1-1; D unresolved. The V end lost 0 bases, the J end lost 3 bases, and 6 bases lay between the germline ends. The CDR3 contains 13 residues. Germline-derived CDR1 and CDR2 are SGHNT and YYREEE (reference sequence). CDR3: CASSLEADTEAFF. For the CDR3, the DNA is TGTGCCAGCAGCTTGGAGGCGGACACTGAAGCTTTCTTT.

The J gene is TRBJ2-1, the V gene TRBV5-6, with 7 positions matching TRBD1. Trimming took 0 bases from V and 5 from J; bases not matched to a gene: 5. The germline V gene encodes CDR1 SGHDT and CDR2 YYEEEE. The CDR3 has 15 residues. The CDR3 DNA reads as TGTGCCAGCAGCTTGGCCCCAGGGGGAAACAATGAGCAGTTCTTC. Protein sequence: CASSLAPGGNNEQFF.

V gene TRBV18 combines with J gene TRBJ2-5; D may be TRBD2 (5 bases). The CDR3 sequence is 14 residues long. Trimming cost V 5 bases and J 2 bases, with 12 bases left between them. Germline loops: CDR1 KGHSH, CDR2 LQKENI. DNA for the CDR3: TGTGCCAGCTCAAGGCTGGAGCGGCAAGAGACCCAGTACTTC. Translating it yields CASSRLERQETQYF. The variable domain in full, with the rest retrieved from reference TRBV18 and TRBJ2-5, is NAGVMQNPRHLVRRRGQEARLRCSPMKGHSHVYWYRQLPEEGLKFMVYLQKENIIDESGMPKERFSAEFPKEGPSILRIQQVVRGDSAAYFCASSRLERQETQYFGPGTRLLVL.

This chain joins TRBV7-9 and TRBJ2-7, with D possibly being TRBD1 (6 bases). The germline CDR1 and CDR2 sequences are SEHNR and FQNEAQ (reference sequence). V was cut by 1 base and J by 0 bases, with 13 bases left in between. The length of the CDR3 is 16 residues. The CDR3 nucleotides read TGTGCCAGCAGCTTAGTTTTGGGGGCGAGCTCCTACGAGCAGTACTTC. Translation gives CASSLVLGASSYEQYF.

Remarks on this clone: The same CDR3 arises from other DNA sequences in this sample as well. V and J are TRBV19 and TRBJ1-2; D is uncertain. The germline CDR1 and CDR2 sequences are LNHDA and SQIVND (reference sequence). Trimming pared 3 bases from V and 0 bases from J, leaving 8 bases between. There are 14 residues in the CDR3. The CDR3 is CASSIKGANYGYTF. The CDR3 DNA sequence: TGTGCCAGTAGTATTAAGGGCGCTAACTATGGCTACACCTTC.

The chain carries TRBV2 and TRBJ1-2; TRBD1 matches 10 bases. The J segment lost 5 bases and the V segment lost 6 bases, leaving 6 bases of the junction unmatched. CDR3 size: 14 residues. Per germline, CDR1 SNHLY and CDR2 FYNNEI. Here the CDR3 reads CASRRTGGGYGYTF. DNA for the CDR3: TGTGCCAGCAGAAGGACAGGGGGTGGGTATGGCTACACCTTC.

In this sample, this clone turned up a few times. CDR3 loop: CASSYRQGGTEAFF. CDR3 in DNA: TGTGCCAGCAGTTACAGGCAGGGGGGCACTGAAGCTTTCTTT. The chain links TRBV6-5 to TRBJ1-1; 7 positions agree with TRBD1. V shed 2 bases, J shed 4 bases, and the junction held 4 bases outside the gene matches. The CDR3 has 14 amino acids. The V gene's germline CDR1 is MNHEY and CDR2 SVGAGI.

The chain employs TRBV9 and TRBJ1-4, with no clear D. V was cut by 3 bases and J by 0 bases, with 9 bases left in between. The CDR3 extends over 15 amino acids. In germline, CDR1 is SGDLS, CDR2 YYNGEE. CDR3 protein: CASSGGPSTNEKLFF. The CDR3 DNA sequence: TGTGCCAGCAGCGGAGGACCTTCAACTAATGAAAAACTGTTTTTT.

The J gene is TRBJ2-5, the V gene TRBV13; 13 bases align to TRBD2. Unmatched junction bases numbered 7, after V lost 5 bases and J lost 1 base. The CDR3 has 17 amino acids. Germline CDR1 is PRHDT and CDR2 is FYEKMQ (reference sequence). CDR3 sequence (DNA): TGTGCCAGCAGCCCCCGACTAGCGGGGGGTGTCCAAGAGACCCAGTACTTC. Encoded protein: CASSPRLAGGVQETQYF.

The rearrangement uses TRBV6-5 and TRBJ1-2, with TRBD1 identical over 8 bases. The junction had 7 bases not matched to a gene; V was cut back by 7 bases and J by 3 bases. The CDR3 loop spans 14 amino acids. The germline V gene has CDR1 MNHEY and CDR2 SVGAGI. CDR3 in amino acids: CASKQGGADYGYTF. In DNA form, the CDR3 reads TGTGCCAGCAAACAGGGGGGCGCTGACTATGGCTACACCTTC.

The genes are TRBV18 and TRBJ2-3, with D tentatively TRBD2 (6 bases). This CDR3 spans 17 amino acids. The germline V gene has CDR1 KGHSH and CDR2 LQKENI. The V and J ends lost 4 bases and 4 bases respectively, with 21 bases between them. This CDR3 reads CASSRPSAAPGSDTQYF. In DNA form, the CDR3 reads TGTGCCAGCTCACGACCTAGCGCGGCGCCAGGGTCAGATACGCAGTATTTT.

This clone was counted only a few times. The CDR3 nucleotides are TGTGCCAGCAGTGGGTCGTACACAGATACGCAGTATTTT. This codes for CASSGSYTDTQYF. The rearrangement uses TRBV2 and TRBJ2-3; no clear D. In germline, CDR1 is SNHLY, CDR2 FYNNEI. The CDR3 is made up of 13 amino acids. Trimming cost V 4 bases and J 2 bases, with 7 bases left between them.

This clone has just one count. The V call is TRBV2, the J call TRBJ1-4; D perhaps matches TRBD1 (5 bases). The CDR3 spans 15 residues. The ends were cut back, 7 bases at V and 4 bases at J, with 16 bases in the middle. Germline V lookup: CDR1 SNHLY, CDR2 FYNNEI. The CDR3 sequence: CASTLIGHNNEKLFF. The CDR3 DNA follows: TGTGCCAGCACACTAATTGGACACAATAATGAAAAACTGTTTTTT.

The chain combines TRBV19 with TRBJ1-5; D is unresolved. Trimming took off 3 bases at V and 4 bases at J, with 10 bases between the two ends. This CDR3 spans 14 amino acids. Germline loops: CDR1 LNHDA, CDR2 SQIVND (reference sequence). The CDR3 sequence is CASSMAAVNQPQHF. CDR3 nucleotides: TGTGCCAGTAGTATGGCCGCCGTAAATCAGCCCCAGCATTTT.

This rearrangement joins TRBV9 to TRBJ1-2; 9 positions agree with TRBD1. Looked up from germline, CDR1 is SGDLS and CDR2 is YYNGEE. Germline trimming cut 4 bases from V and 7 bases from J; bases unmatched to any gene: 17. This CDR3 spans 17 amino acids. The CDR3 DNA reads as TGTGCCAGCAGCACTTTTGAGCGGCCCACAGGGGGCGGTGGCTACACCTTC. It translates to CASSTFERPTGGGGYTF.

The V call is TRBV7-2, the J call TRBJ1-6, with 7 bases lining up with TRBD1. V was pared by 6 bases and J by 9 bases, with 5 bases of the junction left unmatched. The CDR3 is made up of 13 amino acids. Looked up from germline, CDR1 is SGHTA and CDR2 is FQGNSA. The CDR3: CASSRDSGSPLHF. The DNA for the CDR3 is TGTGCCAGCAGTAGGGACAGTGGTTCACCCCTCCACTTT.

This clone was detected a few times. The rearrangement links TRBV11-2 to TRBJ2-7; D may be TRBD2 (5 bases). Germline V CDR1 and CDR2: SGHAT, FQNNGV. This CDR3 comprises 15 residues. Trimming stripped 5 bases from V and 1 base from J, with 15 bases between. CDR3 sequence: CASSPRPGFSYEQYF. The CDR3 DNA reads as TGTGCCAGCAGCCCCCGACCGGGATTTTCCTACGAGCAGTACTTC. Full variable domain (remainder filled in from reference TRBV11-2 and TRBJ2-7): EAGVAQSPRYKIIEKRQSVAFWCNPISGHATLYWYQQILGQGPKLLIQFQNNGVVDDSQLPKDRFSAERLKGVDSTLKIQPAKLEDSAVYLCASSPRPGFSYEQYFGPGTRLTVT.

The rearrangement links TRBV20-1 to TRBJ2-7, with D maybe TRBD1 (5 bases). CDR3 length: 11 amino acids. Germline V gene sequence: CDR1 DFQATT, CDR2 SNEGSKA (reference sequence). V was shortened by 5 bases and J by 5 bases, with 10 bases between the two germline ends. The CDR3 region is CSAPLGDEQYF. The CDR3 DNA sequence: TGCAGTGCTCCCTTAGGGGACGAGCAGTACTTC.

The V and J genes are TRBV18 and TRBJ1-1; possibly TRBD1 for D (6 bases). The germline V gene encodes CDR1 KGHSH and CDR2 LQKENI. Trimming took off 2 bases at V and 4 bases at J, with 14 bases between the two ends. This CDR3 is 15 amino acids long. The CDR3 sequence: CASSPYTEGGTEAFF. In DNA, the CDR3 is TGTGCCAGCTCACCATACACGGAGGGGGGCACTGAAGCTTTCTTT.

The rearrangement uses TRBV5-6 and TRBJ1-2; D possibly corresponds to TRBD1 (6 bases). The V and J ends lost 0 bases and 13 bases respectively, with 19 bases between them. CDR3 length: 14 residues. CDR1 is SGHDT and CDR2 is YYEEEE in the germline V gene. This CDR3 reads CASSLAVGQGRSTF. The CDR3 bases are TGTGCCAGCAGCTTGGCCGTGGGGCAGGGGAGAAGCACCTTC.

The gene calls are TRBV10-3 and TRBJ2-7; D perhaps matches TRBD1 (5 bases). The V gene's germline CDR1 is ENHRY and CDR2 SYGVKD. With 0 bases removed from V and 2 bases from J, the gap between germline ends came to 5 bases. This CDR3 is built from 13 residues. Here the CDR3 reads CAISESGAYEQYV. Written as DNA, the CDR3 is TGTGCCATCAGTGAGTCAGGGGCCTACGAGCAGTACGTC.